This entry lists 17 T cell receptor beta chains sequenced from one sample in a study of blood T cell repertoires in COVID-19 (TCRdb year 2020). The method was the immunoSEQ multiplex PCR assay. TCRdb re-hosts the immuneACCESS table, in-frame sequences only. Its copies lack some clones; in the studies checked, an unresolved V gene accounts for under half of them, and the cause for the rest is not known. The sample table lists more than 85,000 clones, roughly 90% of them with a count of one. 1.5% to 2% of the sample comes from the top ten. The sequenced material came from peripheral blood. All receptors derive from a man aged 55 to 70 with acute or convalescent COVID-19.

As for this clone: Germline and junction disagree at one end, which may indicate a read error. CDR3 sequence: CASTAGLTDAQYF. CDR3 in DNA: TGTGCCAGCACGGCGGGACTTACAGATGCGCAGTATTTT. The rearrangement links TRBV27 to TRBJ2-3; tentative D call: TRBD2 (6 bases). The V gene's germline CDR1 is MNHEY and CDR2 SMNVEV (reference sequence). The CDR3 totals 13 residues.

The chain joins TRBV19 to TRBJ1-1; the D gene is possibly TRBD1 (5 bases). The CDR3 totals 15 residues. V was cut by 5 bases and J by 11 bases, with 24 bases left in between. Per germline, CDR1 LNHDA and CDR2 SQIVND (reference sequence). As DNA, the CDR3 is TGTGCCAGTAGTTTAGGCAGGGAAAGACCTACCGGGGCTTTCTTT. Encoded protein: CASSLGRERPTGAFF.

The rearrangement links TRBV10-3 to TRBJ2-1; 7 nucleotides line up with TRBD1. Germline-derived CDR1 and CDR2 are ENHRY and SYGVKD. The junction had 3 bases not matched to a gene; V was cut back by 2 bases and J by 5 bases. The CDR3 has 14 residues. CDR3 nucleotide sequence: TGTGCCATCAGTGAGCCCGGACAGGACAATGAGCAGTTCTTC. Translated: CAISEPGQDNEQFF.

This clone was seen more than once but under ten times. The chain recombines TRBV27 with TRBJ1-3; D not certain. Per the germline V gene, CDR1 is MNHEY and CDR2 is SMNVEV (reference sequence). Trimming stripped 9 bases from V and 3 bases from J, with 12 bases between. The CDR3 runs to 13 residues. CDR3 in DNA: TGTGCCAGTGCCCGGTGGAGTGGAAACACCATATATTTT. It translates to CASARWSGNTIYF.

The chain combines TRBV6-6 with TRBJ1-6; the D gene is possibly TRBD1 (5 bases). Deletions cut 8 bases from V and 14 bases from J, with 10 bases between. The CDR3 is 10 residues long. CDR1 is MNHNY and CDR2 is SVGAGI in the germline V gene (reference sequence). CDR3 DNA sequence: TGTGCCAGCCGGGGGACGTCCCTCCACTTT. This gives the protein CASRGTSLHF.

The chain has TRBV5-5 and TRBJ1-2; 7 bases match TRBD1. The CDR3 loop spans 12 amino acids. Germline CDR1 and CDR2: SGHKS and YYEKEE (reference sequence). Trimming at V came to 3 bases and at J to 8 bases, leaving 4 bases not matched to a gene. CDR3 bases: TGTGCCAGCAGCTCAGGGGGTATGGGCTACACCTTC. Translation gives CASSSGGMGYTF.

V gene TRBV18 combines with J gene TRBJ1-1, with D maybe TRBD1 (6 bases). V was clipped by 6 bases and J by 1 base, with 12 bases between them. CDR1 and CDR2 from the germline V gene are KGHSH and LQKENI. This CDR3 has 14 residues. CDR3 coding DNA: TGTGCCAGCTCTCTGGGACACGCGAACACTGAAGCTTTCTTT. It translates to CASSLGHANTEAFF.

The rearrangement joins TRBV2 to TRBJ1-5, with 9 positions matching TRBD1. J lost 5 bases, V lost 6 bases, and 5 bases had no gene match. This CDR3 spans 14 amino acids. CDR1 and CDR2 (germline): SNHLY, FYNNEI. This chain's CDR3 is CASRGQGGDQPQHF. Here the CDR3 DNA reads TGTGCCAGCAGGGGACAGGGTGGAGATCAGCCCCAGCATTTT.

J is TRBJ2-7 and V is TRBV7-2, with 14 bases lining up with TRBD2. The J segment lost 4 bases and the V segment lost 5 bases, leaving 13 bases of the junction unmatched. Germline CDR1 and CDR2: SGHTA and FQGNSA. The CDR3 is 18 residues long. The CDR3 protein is CASSATRGLAGERYEQYF. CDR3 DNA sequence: TGTGCCAGCAGCGCCACGAGGGGACTAGCGGGAGAGAGGTACGAGCAGTACTTC.

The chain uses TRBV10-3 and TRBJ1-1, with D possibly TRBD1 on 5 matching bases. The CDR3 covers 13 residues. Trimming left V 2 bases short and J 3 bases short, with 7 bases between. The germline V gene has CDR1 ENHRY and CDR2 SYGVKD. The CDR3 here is CAISEQGDTEAFF. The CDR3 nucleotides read TGTGCCATCAGTGAGCAGGGTGACACTGAAGCTTTCTTT.

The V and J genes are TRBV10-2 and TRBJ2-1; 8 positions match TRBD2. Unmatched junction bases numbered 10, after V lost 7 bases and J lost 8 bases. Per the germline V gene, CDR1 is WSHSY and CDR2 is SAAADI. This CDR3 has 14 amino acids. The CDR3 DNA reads TGCGCCAGCAATATGCGGGAGGACGAGGATGAGCAGTTCTTC. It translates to CASNMREDEDEQFF.

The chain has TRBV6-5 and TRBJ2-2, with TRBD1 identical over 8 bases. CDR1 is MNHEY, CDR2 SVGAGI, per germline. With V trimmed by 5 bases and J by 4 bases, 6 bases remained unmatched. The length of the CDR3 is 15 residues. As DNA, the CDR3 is TGTGCCAGCAGTCCCGGGACAGGACGCACCGGGGAGCTGTTTTTT. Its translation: CASSPGTGRTGELFF.

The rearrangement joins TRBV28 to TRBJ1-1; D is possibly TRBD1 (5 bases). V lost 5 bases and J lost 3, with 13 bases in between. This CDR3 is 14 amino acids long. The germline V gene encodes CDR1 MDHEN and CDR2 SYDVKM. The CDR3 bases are TGTGCCAGCAGTATTCAGGGTGGCGACACTGAAGCTTTCTTT. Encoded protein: CASSIQGGDTEAFF.

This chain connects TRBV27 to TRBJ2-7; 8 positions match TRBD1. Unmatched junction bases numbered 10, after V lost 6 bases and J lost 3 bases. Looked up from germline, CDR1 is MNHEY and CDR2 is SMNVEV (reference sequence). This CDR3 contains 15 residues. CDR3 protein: CASRGAGTGDYEQYF. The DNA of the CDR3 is TGTGCCAGCAGGGGAGCAGGGACAGGAGACTACGAGCAGTACTTC.

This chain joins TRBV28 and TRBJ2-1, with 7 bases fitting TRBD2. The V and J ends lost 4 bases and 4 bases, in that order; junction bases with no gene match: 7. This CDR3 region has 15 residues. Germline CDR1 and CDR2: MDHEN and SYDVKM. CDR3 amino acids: CASSSSGPTYNEQFF. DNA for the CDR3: TGTGCCAGCAGTTCTAGCGGACCTACATACAATGAGCAGTTCTTC.

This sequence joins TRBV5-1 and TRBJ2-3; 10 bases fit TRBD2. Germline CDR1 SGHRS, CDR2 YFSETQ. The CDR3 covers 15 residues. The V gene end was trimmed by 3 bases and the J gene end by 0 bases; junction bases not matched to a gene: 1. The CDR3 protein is CASSSSGGSTDTQYF. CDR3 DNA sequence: TGCGCCAGCAGCTCTAGCGGGGGTAGCACAGATACGCAGTATTTT.

CDR3 nucleotides: TGTGCCAGCAGTTTAACTTTGAGGGGGTCGGTGGACATTCAGTACTTC. Protein product: CASSLTLRGSVDIQYF. The chain carries TRBV27 and TRBJ2-4; weak D call: TRBD1 (6 bases). Germline assignment: CDR1 MNHEY and CDR2 SMNVEV (reference sequence). The CDR3 has 16 residues. Between the trimmed V and J ends, which lost 2 bases and 8 bases, there was a span of 19 bases.